The rows below give T cell receptor beta chains drawn from one sample of a study of OX40 agonist ivuxolimab in advanced cancers. The repertoire was sequenced with immunoSEQ multiplex PCR; TCRdb's copy has only in-frame clones and lacks some. This table holds about 77,000 clones, about 93% found once. The sample was CD4+ or CD8+ T cells sorted from blood, taken in a trial of the OX40 agonist ivuxolimab. The receptors here all came from an adult with an advanced solid tumor such as melanoma, head and neck, liver or kidney cancer. Both conserved end residues are trimmed from each CDR3. D genes are given only for firm matches. The size of a clone is reported for some rows only, either as once, few or many, or as a class for expanded clones.

J gene: TRBJ2-7; clone size: .; D gene: TRBD2; V gene: TRBV10-2; CDR3 protein: ATRGAGGPIYEQY
J gene: TRBJ2-3; clone size: .; D gene: .; V gene: TRBV7-9; CDR3 protein: ASSQATSTDTQY
J gene: TRBJ1-3; clone size: .; D gene: TRBD1; V gene: TRBV5-1; CDR3 protein: ASSLQTGGSGNTIY
J gene: TRBJ2-3; clone size: .; D gene: .; V gene: TRBV6-1; CDR3 protein: ASSEVQRSGTQY
J gene: TRBJ2-2; clone size: .; D gene: TRBD1; V gene: TRBV7-2; CDR3 protein: ASRAGTGGSGELF
J gene: TRBJ2-1; clone size: once; D gene: .; V gene: TRBV19; CDR3 protein: ASSIGAGQKQF
J gene: TRBJ1-5; clone size: .; D gene: TRBD1; V gene: TRBV2; CDR3 protein: ASSPTNPGTGNQPQH
J gene: TRBJ1-5; clone size: .; D gene: .; V gene: TRBV5-8; CDR3 protein: ASSRRGGALQPQH
J gene: TRBJ2-5; clone size: .; D gene: .; V gene: TRBV5-1; CDR3 protein: ASSSEPHRPETQY
J gene: TRBJ2-5; clone size: once; D gene: TRBD2; V gene: TRBV19; CDR3 protein: ASSTSSGGQETQY
J gene: TRBJ1-4; clone size: .; D gene: .; V gene: TRBV11-2; CDR3 protein: ASSLVGAASEKLF
J gene: TRBJ2-3; clone size: .; D gene: TRBD1; V gene: TRBV5-1; CDR3 protein: ASSLTGAGDTQY
J gene: TRBJ2-1; clone size: .; D gene: .; V gene: TRBV7-2; CDR3 protein: ASSLFGNEQF
J gene: TRBJ1-1; clone size: .; D gene: .; V gene: TRBV5-1; CDR3 protein: ASSFVINTEAF
J gene: TRBJ2-2; clone size: .; D gene: .; V gene: TRBV10-3; CDR3 protein: AISEDPTGELF
J gene: TRBJ2-3; clone size: .; D gene: .; V gene: TRBV2; CDR3 protein: ASSSIPRGTQY
J gene: TRBJ2-2; clone size: once; D gene: TRBD1; V gene: TRBV4-3; CDR3 protein: ASSREVVGQGYTGELF
J gene: TRBJ2-1; clone size: .; D gene: .; V gene: TRBV29-1; CDR3 protein: SVEESDISSYNEQF
J gene: TRBJ1-2; clone size: .; D gene: TRBD1; V gene: TRBV6-1; CDR3 protein: ASRTGTGLKTGYT
J gene: TRBJ1-4; clone size: few; D gene: .; V gene: TRBV5-1; CDR3 protein: ASSLVRGTNEKLF
J gene: TRBJ1-1; clone size: .; D gene: .; V gene: TRBV19; CDR3 protein: ASRPWQMNTEAF